These 13 T cell receptor beta chains share one sample of origin, sequenced in a study of response to subunit inactivated influenza vaccine. Via MiXCR, TCRdb re-called the RT-PCR reads, giving one row per CDR3 protein. The sample consists of hundreds of thousands of distinct CDR3 sequences, approximately 9.9% of them appearing once. The source material was PBMCs from blood, sampled 45 days after vaccination. Receptor source: a middle-aged man who received an inactivated influenza vaccine.

Concerning this clonotype itself: A much bigger clone sits one base away, suggesting this may be a read error. CDR3 in amino acids: CSARGDQTDTQHF. For the CDR3, the DNA is TGCAGTGCTAGAGGGGACCAGACAGATACGCAGCATTTT. V usage is TRBV20-1 and J usage is TRBJ2-3; tentative D call: TRBD1 (5 bases). With the DNA end fitting TRBJ1-5 better, the J assignment may be wrong. Germline V gives CDR1 DFQATT, CDR2 SNEGSKA (reference sequence). The CDR3 contains 13 residues.

This clonotype was seen a handful of times. The chain carries TRBV6-5 and TRBJ1-1; 9 nucleotides align to TRBD1. The ends lost 4 bases at V and 3 bases at J; junction bases unmatched: 6. Germline loops: CDR1 MNHEY, CDR2 SVGAGI. There are 15 residues in the CDR3. The CDR3 loop reads CASSSGDRVYTEAFF. CDR3 nucleotide sequence: TGTGCCAGCAGTTCAGGGGACAGGGTGTACACTGAAGCTTTCTTT.

This clonotype has more than one count but fewer than ten. This chain joins TRBV6-2 or TRBV6-3 and TRBJ2-1; 7 nucleotides line up with TRBD2. Germline lookup yields CDR1 MNHEY and CDR2 SVGEGT. The CDR3 spans 12 residues. V lost 6 bases to trimming and J lost 9 bases; unmatched junction nucleotides: 5. DNA of the CDR3: TGTGCCAGCAGGACCGCGGGAGTTGAGCAGTTCTTC. Its translation: CASRTAGVEQFF.

This clonotype was observed a handful of times. This chain links TRBV7-6 with TRBJ1-5; D not certain. This CDR3 region has 15 residues. CDR1 is SGHVS and CDR2 is FNYEAQ in the germline V gene. The ends were cut back, 1 base at V and 7 bases at J, with 14 bases in the middle. CDR3 in DNA: TGTGCCAGCAGCTTAGGTAAAGGTTCAAGACAGCCCCAGCATTTT. Translating it yields CASSLGKGSRQPQHF.

This clonotype was observed a handful of times. This sequence joins TRBV5-1 and TRBJ1-1; weak D call: TRBD1 (6 bases). The CDR3 is made up of 16 amino acids. Trimming pared 0 bases from V and 1 base from J, leaving 13 bases between. Germline loops: CDR1 SGHRS, CDR2 YFSETQ. CDR3 protein: CASSLDGGAGNTEAFF. In nucleotides, the CDR3 is TGCGCCAGCAGCTTGGATGGGGGCGCGGGGAACACTGAAGCTTTCTTT.

This clonotype appeared once. One junction end does not reproduce the germline sequence, and a read error may be involved. The chain joins TRBV5-1 to TRBJ2-6, with unresolved D. CDR3 length: 15 amino acids. Germline lookup yields CDR1 SGHRS and CDR2 YFSETQ. This CDR3 reads CGSSLSDSGANVLTF. In DNA, the CDR3 is TGCGGCAGCAGCTTGAGCGACTCTGGGGCCAACGTCCTGACTTTC. The whole variable domain, filled in from reference TRBV5-1 and TRBJ2-6, reads KAGVTQTPRYLIKTRGQQVTLSCSPISGHRSVSWYQQTPGQGLQFLFEYFSETQRNKGNFPGRFSGRQFSNSRSEMNVSTLELGDSALYLCGSSLSDSGANVLTFGAGSRLTVL.

V gene TRBV6-2 or TRBV6-3 combines with J gene TRBJ2-2, with D unresolved. The germline V gene encodes CDR1 MNHEY and CDR2 SVGEGT. The CDR3 spans 14 residues. The ends were cut back, 0 bases at V and 7 bases at J, with 9 bases in the middle. The CDR3 DNA is TGTGCCAGCAGTTACTCATCCACCTTCGGGGAGCTGTTTTTT. As protein: CASSYSSTFGELFF.

The rearrangement joins TRBV4-3 to TRBJ1-2, with D possibly being TRBD1 (6 bases). The V gene's germline CDR1 is LGHNA and CDR2 YSLEER. The CDR3 contains 18 residues. Trimming removed 4 bases at V and 0 bases at J, with 21 bases between. Here the CDR3 DNA reads TGCGCCAGCAGCCCGTTTTTTACAGGGAGCACTACTAACTATGGCTACACCTTC. Residues: CASSPFFTGSTTNYGYTF.

This chain joins TRBV4-3 and TRBJ2-1; 8 bases are a match to TRBD2. V gave up 4 bases and J gave up 0 bases; unmatched junction bases: 2. Germline CDR1 and CDR2: LGHNA and YSLEER. The length of the CDR3 is 15 residues. The CDR3 DNA reads TGCGCCAGCAGCCGACTAGCGAACTCCTACAATGAGCAGTTCTTC. Its translation: CASSRLANSYNEQFF.

This chain joins TRBV14 and TRBJ2-5, with D unresolved. From germline, CDR1 is SGHDN and CDR2 FVKESK. The CDR3 contains 15 residues. The V and J ends lost 1 base and 2 bases respectively, with 11 bases between them. The CDR3 here is CASSQASGPQETQYF. CDR3 DNA sequence: TGTGCCAGCAGCCAAGCGAGTGGACCTCAAGAGACCCAGTACTTC. The full variable domain, rest sourced from reference TRBV14 and TRBJ2-5, is EAGVTQFPSHSVIEKGQTVTLRCDPISGHDNLYWYRRVMGKEIKFLLHFVKESKQDESGMPNNRFLAERTGGTYSTLKVQPAELEDSGVYFCASSQASGPQETQYFGPGTRLLVL.

The V call is TRBV4-3, the J call TRBJ2-3; maybe TRBD2 (5 bases). CDR3 length: 14 residues. Trimming cost V 0 bases and J 5 bases, with 9 bases left between them. CDR1 is LGHNA and CDR2 is YSLEER in the germline V gene. The CDR3 sequence: CASSQDKGVDTQYF. The CDR3 bases are TGCGCCAGCAGCCAAGATAAGGGAGTAGATACGCAGTATTTT.

V is TRBV4-3 and J is TRBJ2-1, with TRBD2 as a possible D gene (6 bases). The V end was cut by 0 bases, the J end by 13 bases, with 13 bases between. Germline assignment: CDR1 LGHNA and CDR2 YSLEER. The CDR3 is 13 residues long. The CDR3, as DNA: TGCGCCAGCAGCCAAGAGGAGGGCACAGAACAGTTCTTC. Translated, it gives CASSQEEGTEQFF.

CDR3 coding DNA: TGCAGTGCTAGAGGCCTAGCGGGGTTTTCGACGGCAGATACGCAGTATTTT. Protein sequence: CSARGLAGFSTADTQYF. The J gene is TRBJ2-3, the V gene TRBV20-1, with 9 bases aligning to TRBD2. This CDR3 is built from 17 residues. V trimming: 1 base; J trimming: 4 bases; junction bases outside the gene matches: 12. Germline CDR1 reads DFQATT; CDR2 reads SNEGSKA (reference sequence).